These T cell receptor beta chains were read from a single sample in a study of blood T cell repertoires in COVID-19. Clones were read by immunoSEQ multiplex PCR, and TCRdb kept only the in-frame ones, dropping some. The profile shows some 240,000 clones, around nine tenths of them singletons. Material for sequencing was peripheral blood. The receptors originated from a man in his sixties who had recovered from COVID-19. Each CDR3 is given with its conserved first and last residue. The order of the fields is D gene, J gene, clone size, V gene, CDR3 protein, CDR3 DNA. A D gene is named only where the DNA matches it firmly. Only part of the rows carry a size: once, few, many, or a class if the clone is expanded.

TRBD2,TRBJ2-3,once,TRBV13,CASSFGLAGGPYTDTQYF,TGTGCCAGCAGCTTTGGACTAGCGGGGGGGCCTTACACAGATACGCAGTATTTT
TRBD1,TRBJ2-1,-,TRBV7-9,CASSEGTGTLQFF,TGTGCCAGCAGCGAAGGGACAGGAACCCTCCAGTTCTTC
TRBD2,TRBJ2-3,few,TRBV4-2,CASSHFTSGLTDTQYF,TGTGCCAGCAGCCACTTTACTAGCGGGTTGACAGATACGCAGTATTTT
TRBD2,TRBJ2-5,-,TRBV18,CASSPGLGQETQYF,TGTGCCAGCTCACCGGGACTAGGGCAAGAGACCCAGTACTTC
TRBD1,TRBJ1-6,-,TRBV6-6,CASSYPGQGSSPLHF,TGTGCCAGCAGTTACCCGGGACAGGGGTCTTCACCCCTCCACTTT
-,TRBJ2-7,once,TRBV9,CASSVGNSAGDEQYF,TGTGCCAGCAGCGTAGGGAATAGCGCCGGGGACGAGCAGTACTTC
-,TRBJ2-1,once,TRBV7-2,CASSLSSHNEQFF,TGTGCCAGCAGCTTATCTAGTCACAATGAGCAGTTCTTC
-,TRBJ2-7,-,TRBV28,CASSLSRVLYEQYF,TGTGCCAGCAGTTTATCCCGGGTCCTCTACGAGCAGTACTTC
-,TRBJ1-2,-,TRBV28,CASSFPQGNYGYTF,TGTGCCAGCAGTTTCCCTCAGGGAAACTATGGCTACACCTTC
TRBD1,TRBJ2-1,-,TRBV5-1,CASTWDSRKGNEQFF,TGCGCCAGCACTTGGGACAGTCGGAAGGGGAATGAGCAGTTCTTC
TRBD2,TRBJ2-1,-,TRBV11-2,CASSARTRASGVNEQFF,TGTGCCAGCAGCGCCCGGACGCGGGCTAGCGGGGTGAATGAGCAGTTCTTC
-,TRBJ1-5,-,TRBV6-5,CASRGENQPQHF,TGTGCCAGCAGAGGGGAAAATCAGCCCCAGCATTTT
-,TRBJ1-1,-,TRBV29-1,CSVNAGGRTEAFF,TGCAGCGTCAACGCGGGGGGCAGGACTGAAGCTTTCTTT
-,TRBJ2-2,-,TRBV7-3,CASSFVQGSGELFF,TGTGCCAGCAGCTTTGTCCAGGGGTCCGGGGAGCTGTTTTTT
-,TRBJ1-1,-,TRBV29-1,CSAGGRDTEAFF,TGCAGCGCTGGGGGGAGGGACACTGAAGCTTTCTTT
-,TRBJ1-2,-,TRBV5-1,CASSLEGTGFSYTF,TGCGCCAGCAGCTTGGAGGGAACAGGGTTCAGCTACACCTTC
-,TRBJ2-7,-,TRBV19,CASRAAGGNYEQYF,TGTGCCAGTAGGGCTGCCGGGGGAAACTACGAGCAGTACTTC
-,TRBJ1-2,-,TRBV7-6,CASSLGQAGGYTF,TGTGCCAGCAGCTTAGGGCAGGCGGGTGGCTACACCTTC
TRBD2,TRBJ2-7,-,TRBV19,CASTSTSGSSYEQYF,TGTGCCAGTACGTCGACTAGCGGGAGTTCCTACGAGCAGTACTTC
TRBD2,TRBJ2-3,-,TRBV5-1,CASSLAGRGGTDTQYF,TGCGCCAGCAGCTTGGCTGGGCGGGGGGGCACAGATACGCAGTATTTT
-,TRBJ2-7,-,TRBV7-9,CASSSWGQGSYEQYF,TGTGCCAGCAGCTCTTGGGGGCAGGGGTCTTACGAGCAGTACTTC
TRBD2,TRBJ2-5,-,TRBV7-3,CASSQGLAGGQETQYF,TGTGCCAGCAGCCAAGGGCTAGCGGGGGGCCAAGAGACCCAGTACTTC
-,TRBJ2-6,-,TRBV7-3,CASSLGASGANVLTF,TGTGCCAGCAGCTTAGGAGCTTCTGGGGCCAACGTCCTGACTTTC
-,TRBJ2-1,-,TRBV5-1,CASSLVVRAGADEQFF,TGCGCCAGCAGCTTGGTAGTAAGGGCGGGGGCTGATGAGCAGTTCTTC
TRBD2,TRBJ2-7,-,TRBV25-1,CASREGTRTYEQYF,TGTGCCAGCAGGGAGGGGACTAGAACCTACGAGCAGTACTTC
-,TRBJ1-3,once,TRBV6-5,CASSSGQFTGNTIYF,TGTGCCAGCAGTTCCGGACAGTTTACGGGAAACACCATATATTTT
TRBD1,TRBJ1-5,once,TRBV2,CASRLGTGNNQPQHF,TGTGCCAGCAGGCTAGGGACAGGCAACAATCAGCCCCAGCATTTT
-,TRBJ1-1,-,TRBV6-5,CASSSQGRFEAFF,TGTGCCAGCTCCAGTCAGGGGCGATTTGAAGCTTTCTTT
TRBD1,TRBJ1-4,-,TRBV5-6,CASSSRADRTEKLFF,TGTGCCAGCAGCTCCCGGGCGGACAGGACGGAAAAACTGTTTTTT
-,TRBJ1-4,-,TRBV19,CASSTTTLGGNEKLFF,TGTGCCAGTAGTACTACGACTCTGGGGGGAAATGAAAAACTGTTTTTT
TRBD2,TRBJ2-5,-,TRBV7-3,CASSSSGGMKETQYF,TGTGCCAGCAGCTCTAGCGGGGGGATGAAAGAGACCCAGTACTTC